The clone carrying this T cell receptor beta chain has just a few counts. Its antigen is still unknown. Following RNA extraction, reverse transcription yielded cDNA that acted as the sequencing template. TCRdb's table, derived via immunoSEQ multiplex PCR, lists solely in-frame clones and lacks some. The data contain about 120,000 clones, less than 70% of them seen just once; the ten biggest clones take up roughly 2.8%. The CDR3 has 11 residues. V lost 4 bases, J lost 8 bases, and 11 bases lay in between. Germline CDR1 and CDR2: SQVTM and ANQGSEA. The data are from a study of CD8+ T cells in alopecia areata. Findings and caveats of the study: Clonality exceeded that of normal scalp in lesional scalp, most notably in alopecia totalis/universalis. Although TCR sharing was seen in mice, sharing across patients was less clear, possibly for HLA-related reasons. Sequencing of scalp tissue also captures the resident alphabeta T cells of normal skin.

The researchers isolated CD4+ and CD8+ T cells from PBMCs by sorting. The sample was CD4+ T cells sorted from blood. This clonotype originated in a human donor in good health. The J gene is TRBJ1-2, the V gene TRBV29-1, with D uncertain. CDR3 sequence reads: CSVGVGRGYTF. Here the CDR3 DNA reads TGCAGCGTTGGGGTCGGCCGAGGCTACACCTTC.